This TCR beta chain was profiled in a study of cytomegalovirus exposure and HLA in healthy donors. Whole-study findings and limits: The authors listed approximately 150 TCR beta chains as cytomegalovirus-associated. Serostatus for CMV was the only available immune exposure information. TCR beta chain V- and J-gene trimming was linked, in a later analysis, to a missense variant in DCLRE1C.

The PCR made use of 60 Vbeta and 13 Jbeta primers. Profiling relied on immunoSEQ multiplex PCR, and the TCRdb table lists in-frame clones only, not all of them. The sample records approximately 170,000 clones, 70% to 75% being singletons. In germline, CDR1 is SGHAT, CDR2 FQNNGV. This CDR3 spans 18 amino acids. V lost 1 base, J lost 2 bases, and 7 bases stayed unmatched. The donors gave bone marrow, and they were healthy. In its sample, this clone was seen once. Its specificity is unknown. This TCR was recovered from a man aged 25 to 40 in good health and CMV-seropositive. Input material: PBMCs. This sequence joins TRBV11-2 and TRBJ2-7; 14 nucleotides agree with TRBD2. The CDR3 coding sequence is TGTGCCAGCAGCTTAGGCGGGACTAGCGGGGGTCAGACCTACGAGCAGTACTTC. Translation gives CASSLGGTSGGQTYEQYF.